The sequence of this T cell receptor beta chain was determined in a study of control samples from healthy donors and cancer patients. CDR3 length: 15 amino acids. Germline assignment: CDR1 SGHRS and CDR2 YFSETQ. The V gene lost 0 bases and the J gene lost 7 bases, with 11 bases spanning the gap. A note on this clone: Other DNA sequences in this specimen translate into the identical CDR3.

TCRdb keeps only in-frame clones here, not all; method: immunoSEQ multiplex PCR. The sample contains about 170,000 clones, about 94% of which appear only once. This rearrangement joins TRBV5-1 to TRBJ1-6; maybe TRBD1 (6 bases). The sequencing input was blood. The receptor comes from a woman aged 60 to 75 in good health. Written as DNA, the CDR3 is TGCGCCAGCAGCTTGGGAGGGGGTGGGAATTCACCCCTCCACTTT. Its protein product is CASSLGGGGNSPLHF.